A single sample is the source of the 31 T cell receptor beta chains below, sequenced in a study of blood T cell repertoires in COVID-19. The data were produced by immunoSEQ multiplex PCR, yet TCRdb's version contains in-frame clones alone and is incomplete. The table includes about 150,000 clones, around 84% detected once. Sample: peripheral blood. Receptor source: an elderly man with acute or convalescent COVID-19.

The chain has TRBV6-5 and TRBJ1-2; TRBD1 aligns across 7 bases. The CDR3 contains 14 residues. CDR1 MNHEY and CDR2 SVGAGI come from the germline V gene. Losses at the gene ends were 6 bases for V and 3 bases for J; bases not matched to a gene: 7. For the CDR3, the DNA is TGTGCCAGCAGGCAGACAGGGCTGGACTATGGCTACACCTTC. Its translation is CASRQTGLDYGYTF.

The rearrangement uses TRBV11-2 and TRBJ2-7, with D possibly TRBD1 on 5 matching bases. The germline V and J ends were trimmed by 1 base and 12 bases, with 10 bases remaining between them. Germline V gene lookup returns CDR1 SGHAT and CDR2 FQNNGV. The CDR3 loop spans 11 amino acids. CDR3 loop: CASSLVKGVYV. In DNA, the CDR3 is TGTGCCAGCAGCTTAGTTAAAGGGGTGTACGTC.

The rearrangement links TRBV5-6 to TRBJ2-6; D not resolved. Germline V CDR1 and CDR2: SGHDT, YYEEEE. The V end lost 6 bases, the J end lost 2 bases, and 21 bases lay between the germline ends. This CDR3 region has 18 residues. CDR3 sequence: CASTPAQANPPGANVLTF. The CDR3 coding sequence is TGTGCCAGCACTCCCGCGCAGGCTAACCCCCCTGGGGCCAACGTCCTGACTTTC. The whole variable domain, remainder taken from reference TRBV5-6 and TRBJ2-6, is DAGVTQSPTHLIKTRGQQVTLRCSPKSGHDTVSWYQQALGQGPQFIFQYYEEEERQRGNFPDRFSGHQFPNYSSELNVNALLLGDSALYLCASTPAQANPPGANVLTFGAGSRLTVL.

The chain employs TRBV29-1 and TRBJ2-5; 10 nucleotides align to TRBD2. The CDR3 length is 14 residues. J lost 5 bases, V lost 5 bases, and 8 bases had no gene match. Germline CDR1 SQVTM, CDR2 ANQGSEA. In nucleotides, the CDR3 is TGCAGCGTTTCACATAGCGGGGGGCGCGAGACCCAGTACTTC. The encoded protein is CSVSHSGGRETQYF.

The genes are TRBV7-9 and TRBJ2-3; no clear D gene. The CDR3 covers 15 residues. Trimming left V 5 bases short and J 0 bases short, with 12 bases between. Looked up from germline, CDR1 is SEHNR and CDR2 is FQNEAQ (reference sequence). CDR3 region: CASSPTSTSTDTQYF. CDR3 in DNA: TGTGCCAGCAGCCCTACCTCGACTAGCACAGATACGCAGTATTTT.

This rearrangement joins TRBV10-3 to TRBJ2-3, with 10 bases identical to TRBD1. The CDR3 is 15 residues long. J lost 1 base, V lost 3 bases, and 1 base had no gene match. Germline V lookup: CDR1 ENHRY, CDR2 SYGVKD. CDR3 amino acids: CAISEGTGGTDTQYF. The CDR3 DNA reads as TGTGCCATCAGTGAAGGGACAGGGGGCACAGATACGCAGTATTTT.

The chain's CDR3 is CASSPTSPAGTGIAQPQHF. The CDR3 DNA is TGTGCCAGCTCACCAACGAGTCCCGCCGGGACAGGGATCGCTCAGCCCCAGCATTTT. The chain couples TRBV18 to TRBJ1-5; 9 positions match TRBD1. J gave up 6 bases and V 2 bases, and 17 bases lay outside the gene matches. The V gene's germline CDR1 is KGHSH and CDR2 LQKENI. CDR3 length equals 19 residues.

The V call is TRBV6-1, the J call TRBJ1-1, with 7 bases aligning to TRBD1. Trimming removed 4 bases from V and 2 bases from J; junction bases left unmatched: 10. Germline-derived CDR1 and CDR2 are MNHNS and SASEGT. This CDR3 contains 16 residues. CDR3 sequence: CASSGRQGRGNTEAFF. CDR3 nucleotides: TGTGCCAGCAGTGGCCGACAGGGACGGGGCAACACTGAAGCTTTCTTT.

The chain joins TRBV24-1 to TRBJ2-3, with D perhaps matching TRBD2 (7 bases). CDR3 length: 15 residues. V was clipped by 5 bases and J by 3 bases, with 14 bases between them. Germline V gene data show CDR1 as KGHDR and CDR2 as SFDVKD. This chain's CDR3 is CATSALGGLTDTQYF. The CDR3 DNA is TGTGCCACCAGTGCCCTGGGGGGGCTGACAGATACGCAGTATTTT.

The CDR3 region has the DNA TGTGCCAGCTCACCGGTAGCGGGGGGCCAAGAGACCCAGTACTTC. Protein product: CASSPVAGGQETQYF. This chain uses TRBV18 with TRBJ2-5; 10 bases align to TRBD2. CDR3 length: 15 amino acids. Losses at the gene ends were 3 bases for V and 1 base for J; bases not matched to a gene: 2. Germline V gives CDR1 KGHSH, CDR2 LQKENI.

This chain connects TRBV6-6 to TRBJ1-1; tentatively, D is TRBD1 (6 bases). V was cut by 2 bases and J by 1 base, with 11 bases left in between. This CDR3 spans 15 amino acids. In germline, CDR1 is MNHNY, CDR2 SVGAGI (reference sequence). In nucleotides, the CDR3 is TGTGCCAGCAGTTACCGACCGGGACAGAACACTGAAGCTTTCTTT. This sequence encodes CASSYRPGQNTEAFF.

The chain recombines TRBV5-1 with TRBJ1-1; D not certain. With 0 bases removed from V and 1 base from J, the gap between germline ends came to 16 bases. The CDR3 contains 17 residues. CDR1 and CDR2 from the germline V gene are SGHRS and YFSETQ. The CDR3 bases are TGCGCCAGCAGCTTGGGAGCTAATTTCGCAGGGAACACTGAAGCTTTCTTT. Translating gives CASSLGANFAGNTEAFF.

The genes are TRBV28 and TRBJ2-1; D is ambiguous. CDR1 is MDHEN, CDR2 SYDVKM, per germline. The V end lost 4 bases, the J end lost 5 bases, and 9 bases lay between the germline ends. The CDR3 totals 13 residues. The CDR3 loop reads CASSSPDNNEQFF. The CDR3, as DNA: TGTGCCAGCAGTTCGCCAGACAACAATGAGCAGTTCTTC.

V is TRBV5-1 and J is TRBJ1-4, with a possible D match to TRBD1 (6 bases). From germline, CDR1 is SGHRS and CDR2 YFSETQ. V lost 0 bases and J lost 3, with 6 bases in between. The CDR3 has 14 residues. The CDR3 DNA sequence: TGCGCCAGCAGCTTGGAGGGGGCTAATGAAAAACTGTTTTTT. It specifies CASSLEGANEKLFF.

This rearrangement joins TRBV20-1 to TRBJ1-2; D is possibly TRBD1 (6 bases). V lost 8 bases, J lost 7 bases, and 14 bases lay in between. Germline values: CDR1 DFQATT, CDR2 SNEGSKA (reference sequence). This CDR3 contains 11 residues. In nucleotides, the CDR3 is TGCAGTCTAGACACAGGGACTGGCTACACCTTC. This sequence encodes CSLDTGTGYTF.

The chain carries TRBV6-5 and TRBJ1-3, with D uncertain. The CDR3 is made up of 13 amino acids. The V and J ends lost 0 bases and 4 bases respectively, with 4 bases between them. Germline V lookup: CDR1 MNHEY, CDR2 SVGAGI. CDR3 sequence (DNA): TGTGCCAGCAGTTACTCGAGGGGAAACACCATATATTTT. Protein product: CASSYSRGNTIYF.

The rearrangement uses TRBV18 and TRBJ1-6; D unclear. Trimming pared 1 base from V and 7 bases from J, leaving 11 bases between. This CDR3 is built from 15 residues. Germline V lookup: CDR1 KGHSH, CDR2 LQKENI. CDR3 nucleotides: TGTGCCAGCTCACCACTCGGTCGGGGAAATTCACCCCTCCACTTT. Translated, it gives CASSPLGRGNSPLHF. The full variable domain, its missing parts supplied by reference TRBV18 and TRBJ1-6, is NAGVMQNPRHLVRRRGQEARLRCSPMKGHSHVYWYRQLPEEGLKFMVYLQKENIIDESGMPKERFSAEFPKEGPSILRIQQVVRGDSAAYFCASSPLGRGNSPLHFGNGTRLTVT.

This chain connects TRBV16 to TRBJ2-3; the match to TRBD2 covers 8 bases. The CDR3 contains 14 residues. V lost 5 bases, J lost 7 bases, and 8 bases stayed unmatched. The germline V gene has CDR1 KGHSY and CDR2 FQNENV. In DNA, the CDR3 is TGTGCCAGCAGCTCTTGGGCTAGCGGGCATACGCAGTATTTT. Encoded protein: CASSSWASGHTQYF.

The chain employs TRBV7-3 and TRBJ2-3, with TRBD1 matching 9 bases. Looked up from germline, CDR1 is SGHTA and CDR2 is FQGTGA. The CDR3 loop spans 16 amino acids. V was clipped by 5 bases and J by 2 bases; unmatched bases: 8. CDR3 nucleotide sequence: TGTGCCAGCAGCCCACAGGGGGCTGGGGCCACAGATACGCAGTATTTT. This gives the protein CASSPQGAGATDTQYF. The full variable domain, with the rest looked up from reference TRBV7-3 and TRBJ2-3, is GAGVSQTPSNKVTEKGKYVELRCDPISGHTALYWYRQSLGQGPEFLIYFQGTGAADDSGLPNDRFFAVRPEGSVSTLKIQRTERGDSAVYLCASSPQGAGATDTQYFGPGTRLTVL.

The chain uses TRBV7-3 and TRBJ2-7; the match to TRBD2 covers 7 bases. Germline CDR1 reads SGHTA; CDR2 reads FQGTGA. This CDR3 region has 15 residues. The V gene end was trimmed by 0 bases and the J gene end by 3 bases; junction bases not matched to a gene: 5. CDR3 in DNA: TGTGCCAGCAGCTTAACTGGGGAGGGGCTCTACGAGCAGTACTTC. It codes for CASSLTGEGLYEQYF.

On this clone: One end of the junction is discordant with germline, which a read error may explain. The V call is TRBV7-7, the J call TRBJ2-5; 11 nucleotides align to TRBD1. The CDR3 is made up of 15 amino acids. The germline gives CDR1 SSHAT, CDR2 FNYEAQ (reference sequence). DNA for the CDR3: TGTGCTAGCAGCCTCGGGACAGGGGGCCAAGAGACCCAGTACTTC. This gives the protein CASSLGTGGQETQYF.

The chain uses TRBV2 and TRBJ2-1; D remains ambiguous. Germline V gene sequence: CDR1 SNHLY, CDR2 FYNNEI. CDR3 length equals 13 residues. Trimming pared 2 bases from V and 7 bases from J, leaving 9 bases between. Here the CDR3 reads CASSEHEENEQFF. CDR3 sequence (DNA): TGTGCCAGCAGTGAACATGAGGAGAATGAGCAGTTCTTC. The full variable domain, with the rest looked up from reference TRBV2 and TRBJ2-1, is EPEVTQTPSHQVTQMGQEVILRCVPISNHLYFYWYRQILGQKVEFLVSFYNNEISEKSEIFDDQFSVERPDGSNFTLKIRSTKLEDSAMYFCASSEHEENEQFFGPGTRLTVL.

The V call is TRBV6-5, the J call TRBJ1-2; D is undetermined. Trimming removed 4 bases from V and 0 bases from J, with 9 bases in between. CDR1 is MNHEY and CDR2 is SVGAGI in the germline V gene. The CDR3 length is 14 residues. In nucleotides, the CDR3 is TGTGCCAGCAGTTCTCCCGAGTCTAACTATGGCTACACCTTC. The encoded protein is CASSSPESNYGYTF.

The V gene is TRBV19, the J gene TRBJ1-4; no clear D. Germline CDR1 and CDR2: LNHDA and SQIVND (reference sequence). The CDR3 spans 14 residues. V was cut by 5 bases and J by 3 bases, with 10 bases left in between. CDR3 protein: CASSLTRSNEKLFF. The CDR3 DNA reads as TGTGCCAGTAGTCTGACAAGGTCTAATGAAAAACTGTTTTTT. The variable domain in full, completed from reference TRBV19 and TRBJ1-4, reads DGGITQSPKYLFRKEGQNVTLSCEQNLNHDAMYWYRQDPGQGLRLIYYSQIVNDFQKGDIAEGYSVSREKKESFPLTVTSAQKNPTAFYLCASSLTRSNEKLFFGSGTQLSVL.

The chain couples TRBV19 to TRBJ2-2; unclear D gene. Trimming left V 3 bases short and J 1 base short, with 6 bases between. Germline assignment: CDR1 LNHDA and CDR2 SQIVND (reference sequence). The CDR3 consists of 14 residues. The CDR3 DNA reads as TGTGCCAGTAGTATTTCCCGGAACACCGGGGAGCTGTTTTTT. Translation: CASSISRNTGELFF.

The J gene is TRBJ2-3, the V gene TRBV5-8, with 7 bases matching TRBD2. The germline V gene has CDR1 SGHTS and CDR2 YDEGEE. J gave up 0 bases and V 3 bases, and 4 bases lay outside the gene matches. The CDR3 consists of 15 residues. The CDR3 coding sequence is TGTGCCAGCAGCTCGAGCGGGGAAAGCACAGATACGCAGTATTTT. This encodes CASSSSGESTDTQYF.

The V and J genes are TRBV4-2 and TRBJ1-4; D remains unclear. The V end was cut by 0 bases, the J end by 4 bases, with 12 bases between. The CDR3 runs to 16 residues. CDR1 is LGHNA, CDR2 YNFKEQ, per germline. CDR3 in DNA: TGTGCCAGCAGCCAAGATGGAACGGGGTATAATGAAAAACTGTTTTTT. It codes for CASSQDGTGYNEKLFF.

This chain connects TRBV5-5 to TRBJ1-6; TRBD1 is a possible D gene (6 bases). CDR3 length: 15 amino acids. Germline CDR1 SGHKS, CDR2 YYEKEE (reference sequence). V dropped 4 bases and J dropped 10 bases, with 18 bases sitting between them. The CDR3 loop is CASSAVGGPESPLHF. Here the CDR3 DNA reads TGTGCCAGCAGCGCCGTAGGGGGTCCGGAATCACCCCTCCACTTT.

The chain couples TRBV15 to TRBJ2-3; 8 bases map to TRBD1. V dropped 3 bases and J dropped 0; count of bases not matched to a gene: 5. The germline gives CDR1 LNHNV, CDR2 YYDKDF (reference sequence). The CDR3 extends over 16 amino acids. The CDR3 sequence is CATSSRTGFSTDTQYF. In DNA, the CDR3 is TGTGCCACCAGCAGTCGGACAGGGTTTAGCACAGATACGCAGTATTTT.

The CDR3 bases are TGTGCCACCCAGGGGAGTGCCAACACCGGGGAGCTGTTTTTT. Residues: CATQGSANTGELFF. The chain recombines TRBV24-1 with TRBJ2-2, with D maybe TRBD1 (6 bases). Germline V CDR1 and CDR2: KGHDR, SFDVKD. The V end lost 9 bases, the J end lost 2 bases, and 12 bases lay between the germline ends. This CDR3 contains 14 residues.

This chain links TRBV30 with TRBJ2-7; D uncertain. The V gene's germline CDR1 is GTSNPN and CDR2 SVGIG (reference sequence). Trimming took off 3 bases at V and 2 bases at J, with 8 bases between the two ends. The CDR3 totals 12 residues. This chain's CDR3 is CAWRSRTYEQYF. In DNA, the CDR3 is TGTGCCTGGAGGTCTCGTACCTACGAGCAGTACTTC.